The clone carrying this TCR beta chain appeared many times. What it binds is not known. The germline V gene encodes CDR1 SQVTM and CDR2 ANQGSEA. J was trimmed by 0 bases and V by 7 bases; bases with no gene match: 5. The CDR3 spans 13 residues. The sample comes from a study of identical twins. Study results and caveats: One should note that invariant MAIT and iNKT cells could partly confound zero-insertion analyses. Out-of-frame TCR alpha sharing observed in monozygotic twins exceeded model estimates. Low generation-probability sequences were in excess among twin-shared out-of-frame alpha sequences.

Template switching added a universal primer site, and cDNA bore unique molecular identifiers. In TCRdb, the 5' RACE reads were re-called with MiXCR into one record per CDR3 protein. The sample lists around 1.7 million distinct CDR3 sequences; around 33% were seen once. The sequence was obtained from a newborn girl in good health. The sequenced sample was cord blood. The rearrangement uses TRBV29-1 and TRBJ2-7, with TRBD2 identical over 8 bases. CDR3 bases: TGCAGCGCCATACTAGCGGTCTCCTACGAGCAGTACTTC. The encoded protein is CSAILAVSYEQYF.